What follows are 25 T cell receptor beta chains derived from one specimen sequenced in a study of cytomegalovirus exposure and HLA in healthy donors. With 60 Vbeta and 13 Jbeta primers, the PCR was carried out. Produced via immunoSEQ multiplex PCR; TCRdb's table is partial and in-frame only. The table shows about 200,000 clones, with 65% to 90% occurring only once. Sequencing was performed on PBMCs. The origin of the receptors is a woman in her thirties in good health and CMV-seronegative.

The CDR3 protein is CSVEAGENTGELFF. The CDR3 DNA reads as TGCAGCGTTGAAGCGGGGGAGAACACCGGGGAGCTGTTTTTT. This chain links TRBV29-1 with TRBJ2-2, with D possibly being TRBD2 (6 bases). The CDR3 covers 14 residues. V dropped 1 base and J dropped 1 base, with 7 bases sitting between them. Per the germline V gene, CDR1 is SQVTM and CDR2 is ANQGSEA.

This chain joins TRBV25-1 and TRBJ2-1, with 9 bases matching TRBD2. Germline V gene sequence: CDR1 MGHDK, CDR2 SYGVNS. CDR3 length: 14 residues. Trimming at V came to 8 bases and at J to 9 bases, leaving 11 bases not matched to a gene. CDR3 sequence (DNA): TGTGCCAGCGAACTTAGCGGGAGAGGAGGTGAGCAGTTCTTC. The encoded protein is CASELSGRGGEQFF.

The V and J genes are TRBV19 and TRBJ2-7, with D perhaps TRBD1 (5 bases). Germline V CDR1 and CDR2: LNHDA, SQIVND (reference sequence). The CDR3 covers 11 residues. The ends were cut back, 4 bases at V and 5 bases at J, with 6 bases in the middle. CDR3 sequence reads: CASSKGNEQYF. The CDR3 region has the DNA TGTGCCAGTAGTAAGGGGAACGAGCAGTACTTC.

This sequence joins TRBV5-1 and TRBJ2-5, with D perhaps TRBD2 (5 bases). The V and J ends lost 4 bases and 2 bases respectively, with 6 bases between them. Per germline, CDR1 SGHRS and CDR2 YFSETQ. This CDR3 contains 12 residues. CDR3 nucleotides: TGCGCCAGCAGCCCGGGGCAAGAGACCCAGTACTTC. It is translated as CASSPGQETQYF.

This rearrangement joins TRBV28 to TRBJ2-1; perhaps TRBD2 as D (6 bases). CDR3 length: 17 residues. The germline V gene has CDR1 MDHEN and CDR2 SYDVKM. Trimming shortened V by 3 bases and J by 5 bases, and 20 bases separated the two germline ends. In DNA, the CDR3 is TGTGCCAGCAGTTTGTTTGCGTGGAGGGCTGAAAACAATGAGCAGTTCTTC. Its translation: CASSLFAWRAENNEQFF.

The chain is built from TRBV5-1 and TRBJ2-1; 9 positions agree with TRBD1. J lost 4 bases, V lost 3 bases, and 5 bases had no gene match. CDR1 is SGHRS and CDR2 is YFSETQ in the germline V gene. The CDR3 totals 15 residues. CDR3 nucleotide sequence: TGCGCCAGCAGCTCCGGGACAGGGATGTACAATGAGCAGTTCTTC. It specifies CASSSGTGMYNEQFF.

The chain links TRBV7-9 to TRBJ1-4, with 8 bases that match TRBD1. The CDR3 extends over 14 amino acids. Unmatched junction bases numbered 5, after V lost 5 bases and J lost 6 bases. Germline V lookup: CDR1 SEHNR, CDR2 FQNEAQ (reference sequence). CDR3 loop: CASSTQGVYEKLFF. CDR3 sequence (DNA): TGTGCCAGCAGCACACAGGGGGTGTATGAAAAACTGTTTTTT.

This chain uses TRBV6-1 with TRBJ1-4; 7 nucleotides match TRBD1. This CDR3 has 14 amino acids. The germline V gene has CDR1 MNHNS and CDR2 SASEGT. V dropped 3 bases and J dropped 8; count of bases not matched to a gene: 6. This CDR3 is CASSDRTGMEKLFF. CDR3 sequence (DNA): TGTGCCAGCAGTGATAGGACAGGAATGGAAAAACTGTTTTTT.

The CDR3 region has the DNA TGTGCCAGCAGCCAAGAATCGAGGGAGCATGAAAAACTGTTTTTT. It encodes CASSQESREHEKLFF. The chain carries TRBV4-2 and TRBJ1-4; D is undetermined. There are 15 residues in the CDR3. From germline, CDR1 is LGHNA and CDR2 YNFKEQ. V was trimmed by 0 bases and J by 6 bases, leaving 11 bases between them.

The J gene is TRBJ1-6, the V gene TRBV11-2; the D is unclear. Per germline, CDR1 SGHAT and CDR2 FQNNGV. V was clipped by 0 bases and J by 13 bases, with 13 bases between them. This CDR3 contains 14 residues. Written as DNA, the CDR3 is TGTGCCAGCAGCTTAGATTGGAACGCGGGGCCCCTCCACTTT. Amino acids: CASSLDWNAGPLHF.

The chain links TRBV28 to TRBJ1-4; 8 positions match TRBD1. The CDR3 length is 15 residues. The V gene's germline CDR1 is MDHEN and CDR2 SYDVKM. The V gene end was trimmed by 7 bases and the J gene end by 4 bases; junction bases not matched to a gene: 8. In DNA form, the CDR3 reads TGTGCCAGCACAGGGGGCGCTGAAAATAATGAAAAACTGTTTTTT. It is translated as CASTGGAENNEKLFF.

The chain uses TRBV5-1 and TRBJ2-3, with 14 bases identical to TRBD2. The CDR3 is made up of 17 amino acids. V was pared by 1 base and J by 2 bases, with 3 bases of the junction left unmatched. Germline CDR1 reads SGHRS; CDR2 reads YFSETQ. The chain's CDR3 is CASSLRTSGGNTDTQYF. CDR3 sequence (DNA): TGCGCCAGCAGCTTGAGGACTAGCGGGGGGAACACAGATACGCAGTATTTT.

The chain is built from TRBV29-1 and TRBJ2-2; 8 nucleotides agree with TRBD2. CDR1 is SQVTM, CDR2 ANQGSEA, per germline. With 4 bases clipped from V and 6 bases from J, the junction kept 4 bases outside the gene matches. The CDR3 runs 13 residues. Written as DNA, the CDR3 is TGCAGCGTTGTACGGGGGGGGTCCGGGGAGCTGTTTTTT. This encodes CSVVRGGSGELFF.

The V gene is TRBV5-6, the J gene TRBJ2-2; no firm D call. Germline values: CDR1 SGHDT, CDR2 YYEEEE. The V gene lost 2 bases and the J gene lost 6 bases, with 8 bases spanning the gap. The CDR3 sequence is 13 residues long. CDR3 nucleotides: TGTGCCAGCAGCTTACACAGAGCCGGGGAGCTGTTTTTT. This codes for CASSLHRAGELFF.

J is TRBJ2-5 and V is TRBV7-9; D gene uncertain. V lost 4 bases, J lost 0 bases, and 12 bases lay in between. Germline values: CDR1 SEHNR, CDR2 FQNEAQ (reference sequence). This CDR3 has 15 residues. DNA of the CDR3: TGTGCCAGCAGCTCCGAGATTACGTACCAAGAGACCCAGTACTTC. Its translation is CASSSEITYQETQYF.

Turning to this clone: The sample carries other DNA sequences with the same CDR3. This chain links TRBV29-1 with TRBJ2-5; D remains ambiguous. CDR1 and CDR2 (germline): SQVTM, ANQGSEA. This CDR3 contains 13 residues. Trimming stripped 4 bases from V and 0 bases from J, with 9 bases between. CDR3 DNA sequence: TGCAGCGTTGTTTCAGCGTACCAAGAGACCCAGTACTTC. It encodes CSVVSAYQETQYF.

This chain joins TRBV5-4 and TRBJ2-2, with 7 bases matching TRBD2. Unmatched junction bases numbered 18, after V lost 3 bases and J lost 7 bases. The germline V gene has CDR1 SGHNT and CDR2 YYREEE (reference sequence). CDR3 length: 18 residues. CDR3 coding DNA: TGTGCCAGCAGCTCCGGGGGGATCAAGGTGGCTGCGGGCGGGGAGCTGTTTTTT. As protein: CASSSGGIKVAAGGELFF. Variable domain in full (rest from reference TRBV5-4 and TRBJ2-2): ETGVTQSPTHLIKTRGQQVTLRCSSQSGHNTVSWYQQALGQGPQFIFQYYREEENGRGNFPPRFSGLQFPNYSSELNVNALELDDSALYLCASSSGGIKVAAGGELFFGEGSRLTVL.

This CDR3 reads CASHLGPNTGELFF. DNA of the CDR3: TGTGCCAGCCACCTGGGGCCGAACACCGGGGAGCTGTTTTTT. This chain joins TRBV6-1 and TRBJ2-2; D might be TRBD1 (5 bases). This CDR3 is built from 14 residues. With 8 bases removed from V and 0 bases from J, the gap between germline ends came to 10 bases. CDR1 and CDR2 (germline): MNHNS, SASEGT.

This clone has only one observation. The chain couples TRBV28 to TRBJ1-2; D possibly corresponds to TRBD1 (6 bases). V dropped 3 bases and J dropped 2 bases, with 22 bases sitting between them. The germline gives CDR1 MDHEN, CDR2 SYDVKM. The CDR3 has 18 amino acids. The CDR3 nucleotides read TGTGCCAGCAGTTTTCCCCCTTATATCAGGGGCAAGAACTATGGCTACACCTTC. The encoded protein is CASSFPPYIRGKNYGYTF.

The chain has TRBV5-4 and TRBJ1-3, with a possible D match to TRBD1 (6 bases). With 2 bases removed from V and 0 bases from J, the gap between germline ends came to 12 bases. Germline CDR1 reads SGHNT; CDR2 reads YYREEE (reference sequence). This CDR3 comprises 16 residues. DNA of the CDR3: TGTGCCAGCAGCTTCCGGGACACCAACTCTGGAAACACCATATATTTT. This encodes CASSFRDTNSGNTIYF.

This clone showed up just a few times. The chain carries TRBV7-9 and TRBJ1-1; 10 bases align to TRBD1. V lost 2 bases to trimming and J lost 1 base; unmatched junction nucleotides: 4. The CDR3 spans 16 residues. The germline V gene encodes CDR1 SEHNR and CDR2 FQNEAQ (reference sequence). The CDR3 region has the DNA TGTGCCAGCAGCTTATGGACAGGGGGTTGGAACACTGAAGCTTTCTTT. The encoded protein is CASSLWTGGWNTEAFF. Looking up the rest from reference TRBV7-9 and TRBJ1-1 gives the full variable domain: DTGVSQNPRHKITKRGQNVTFRCDPISEHNRLYWYRQTLGQGPEFLTYFQNEAQLEKSRLLSDRFSAERPKGSFSTLEIQRTEQGDSAMYLCASSLWTGGWNTEAFFGQGTRLTVV.

V is TRBV19 and J is TRBJ1-2; D is perhaps TRBD1 (6 bases). Germline CDR1 and CDR2: LNHDA and SQIVND (reference sequence). Trimming removed 3 bases from V and 5 bases from J, with 13 bases in between. The CDR3 covers 14 residues. CDR3 region: CASSIRGSRYGYTF. As DNA, the CDR3 is TGTGCCAGTAGTATTAGGGGGAGTCGGTATGGCTACACCTTC.

This chain links TRBV6-6 with TRBJ2-1, with 7 bases fitting TRBD2. CDR3 length equals 13 residues. The germline V gene encodes CDR1 MNHNY and CDR2 SVGAGI (reference sequence). The V gene end was trimmed by 8 bases and the J gene end by 6 bases; junction bases not matched to a gene: 7. The CDR3 region is CASDGEGFNEQFF. CDR3 nucleotides: TGTGCCAGCGACGGGGAGGGGTTCAATGAGCAGTTCTTC.

J is TRBJ2-7 and V is TRBV5-1; 10 bases align to TRBD2. Germline CDR1 SGHRS, CDR2 YFSETQ. With 1 base clipped from V and 3 bases from J, the junction kept 1 base outside the gene matches. This CDR3 spans 14 amino acids. The CDR3 region is CASSLPSGSYEQYF. In DNA form, the CDR3 reads TGCGCCAGCAGCTTGCCTAGCGGGAGCTACGAGCAGTACTTC.

The chain recombines TRBV27 with TRBJ2-1, with D possibly matching TRBD1 (5 bases). Germline CDR1 is MNHEY and CDR2 is SMNVEV (reference sequence). With 3 bases removed from V and 8 bases from J, the gap between germline ends came to 11 bases. This CDR3 is 13 amino acids long. The CDR3 nucleotides are TGTGCCAGCAGTTTTGGCCTGGGGCATGAGCAGTTCTTC. This sequence encodes CASSFGLGHEQFF.